There are a few counts of the clone carrying this T cell receptor beta chain. What it binds is not known. The data are from a study of spatial heterogeneity in lung cancer. Study summary: Any follow-up PBMC samples that were available went on to be sequenced, and the median time to follow-up was approximately 2 years after resection. The average count in raw reads for each unique TCR and UMI combination exceeded nine appearances. Overall study findings and caveats: More often at tumor resection than at routine follow-up, ubiquitous expanded tumor TCRs were detected in the blood.

As for time point: blood at routine non-recurrence follow-up after resection. TCRdb independently ran MiXCR on the 5' RACE reads; one entry per CDR3 protein. The data hold 100,000 to 120,000 distinct CDR3 sequences, with 10% to 11% observed a single time. The CDR3 covers 15 residues. V lost 4 bases, J lost 3 bases, and 8 bases stayed unmatched. The germline V gene has CDR1 SGHRS and CDR2 YFSETQ. The chain combines TRBV5-1 with TRBJ2-3; 7 positions agree with TRBD1. This sample comprised PBMCs, obtained at follow-up. The receptor comes from a female donor with early-stage non-small cell lung cancer. The CDR3 nucleotides read TGCGCCAGCAGCCTGGCCGGGACAGCAACAGATACGCAGTATTTT. Translating gives CASSLAGTATDTQYF.